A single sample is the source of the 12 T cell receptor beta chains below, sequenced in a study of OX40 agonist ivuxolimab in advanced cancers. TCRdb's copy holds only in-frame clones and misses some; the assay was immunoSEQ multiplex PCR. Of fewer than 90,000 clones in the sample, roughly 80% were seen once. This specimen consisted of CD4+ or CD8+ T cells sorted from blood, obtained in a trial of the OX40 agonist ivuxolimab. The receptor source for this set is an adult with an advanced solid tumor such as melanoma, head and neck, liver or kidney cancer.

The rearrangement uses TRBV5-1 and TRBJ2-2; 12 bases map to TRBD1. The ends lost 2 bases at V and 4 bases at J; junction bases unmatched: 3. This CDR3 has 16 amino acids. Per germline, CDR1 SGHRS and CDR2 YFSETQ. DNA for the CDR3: TGCGCCAGCAGCTTAAAGGGACAGGGGGCCACCGGGGAGCTGTTTTTT. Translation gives CASSLKGQGATGELFF.

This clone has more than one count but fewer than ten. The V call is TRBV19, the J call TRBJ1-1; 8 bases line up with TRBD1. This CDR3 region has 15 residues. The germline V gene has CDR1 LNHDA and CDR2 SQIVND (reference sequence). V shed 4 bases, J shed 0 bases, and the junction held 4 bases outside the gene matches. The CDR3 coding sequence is TGTGCCAGTAGTACCAGGGGGCAACTGAACACTGAAGCTTTCTTT. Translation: CASSTRGQLNTEAFF.

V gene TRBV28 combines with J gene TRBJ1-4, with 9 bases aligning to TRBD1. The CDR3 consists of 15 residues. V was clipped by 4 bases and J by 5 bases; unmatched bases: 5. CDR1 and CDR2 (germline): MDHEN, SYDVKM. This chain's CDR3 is CASSSPTGGNEKLFF. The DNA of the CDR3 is TGTGCCAGCAGTTCCCCGACAGGGGGAAATGAAAAACTGTTTTTT.

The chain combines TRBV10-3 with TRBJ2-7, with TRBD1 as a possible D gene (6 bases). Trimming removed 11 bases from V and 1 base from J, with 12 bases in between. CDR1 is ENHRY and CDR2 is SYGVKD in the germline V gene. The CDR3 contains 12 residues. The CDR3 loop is CAAKGGSYEQYF. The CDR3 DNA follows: TGTGCCGCCAAAGGGGGTTCCTACGAGCAGTACTTC.

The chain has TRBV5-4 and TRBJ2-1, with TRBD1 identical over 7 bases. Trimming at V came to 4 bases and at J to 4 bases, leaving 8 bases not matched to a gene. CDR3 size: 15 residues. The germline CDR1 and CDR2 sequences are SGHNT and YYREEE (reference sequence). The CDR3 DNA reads TGTGCCAGCAGCCCAACAGGGGTCGGGTACAATGAGCAGTTCTTC. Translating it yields CASSPTGVGYNEQFF.

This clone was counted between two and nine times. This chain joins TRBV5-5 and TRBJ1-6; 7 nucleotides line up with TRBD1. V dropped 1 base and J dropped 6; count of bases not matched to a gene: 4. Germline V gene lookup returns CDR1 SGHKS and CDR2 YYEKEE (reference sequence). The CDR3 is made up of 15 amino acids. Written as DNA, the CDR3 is TGTGCCAGCAGCTTGAATTGGGACAGTAATTCACCCCTCCACTTT. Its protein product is CASSLNWDSNSPLHF.

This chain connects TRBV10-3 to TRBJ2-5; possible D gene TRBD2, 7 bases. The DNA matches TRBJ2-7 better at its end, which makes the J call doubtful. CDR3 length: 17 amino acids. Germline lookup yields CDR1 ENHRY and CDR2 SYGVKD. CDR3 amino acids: CAISEGGGTSSSYEQYF. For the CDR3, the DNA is TGTGCCATCAGTGAGGGGGGAGGGACATCCAGCTCCTACGAGCAGTACTTC.

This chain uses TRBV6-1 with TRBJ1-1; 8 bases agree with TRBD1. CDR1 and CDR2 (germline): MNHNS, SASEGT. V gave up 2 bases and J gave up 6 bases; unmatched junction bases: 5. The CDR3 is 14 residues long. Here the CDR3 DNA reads TGTGCCAGCAGTGAAAGGGTGACAGGGGCTGAAGCTTTCTTT. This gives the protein CASSERVTGAEAFF.

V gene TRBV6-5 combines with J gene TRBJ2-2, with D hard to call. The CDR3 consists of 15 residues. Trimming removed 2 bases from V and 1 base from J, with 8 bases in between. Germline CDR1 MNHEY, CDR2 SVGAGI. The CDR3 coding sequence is TGTGCCAGCAGTTACGACAATAGGAACACCGGGGAGCTGTTTTTT. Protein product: CASSYDNRNTGELFF.

CDR3 protein: CASSESLGFYGYTF. CDR3 nucleotide sequence: TGTGCCAGCAGTGAATCCCTGGGTTTCTATGGCTACACCTTC. This chain joins TRBV6-1 and TRBJ1-2; D not resolved. Germline lookup yields CDR1 MNHNS and CDR2 SASEGT. V was shortened by 2 bases and J by 4 bases, with 11 bases between the two germline ends. There are 14 residues in the CDR3.

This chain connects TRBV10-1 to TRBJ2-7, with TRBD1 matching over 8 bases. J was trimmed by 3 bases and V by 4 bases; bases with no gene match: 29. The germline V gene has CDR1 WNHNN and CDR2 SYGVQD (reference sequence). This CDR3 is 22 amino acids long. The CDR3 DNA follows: TGCGCCAGCAGTGTAGGAGAAGGACAGGGCCCCGGGCATCCAGTTCCCTGCTACGAGCAGTACTTC. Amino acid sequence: CASSVGEGQGPGHPVPCYEQYF.

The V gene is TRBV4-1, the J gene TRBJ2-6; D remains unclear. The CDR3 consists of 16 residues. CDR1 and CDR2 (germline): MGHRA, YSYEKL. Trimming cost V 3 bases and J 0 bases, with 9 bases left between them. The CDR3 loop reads CASSQAPSSGANVLTF. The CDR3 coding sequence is TGCGCCAGCAGCCAGGCCCCGAGCTCTGGGGCCAACGTCCTGACTTTC.